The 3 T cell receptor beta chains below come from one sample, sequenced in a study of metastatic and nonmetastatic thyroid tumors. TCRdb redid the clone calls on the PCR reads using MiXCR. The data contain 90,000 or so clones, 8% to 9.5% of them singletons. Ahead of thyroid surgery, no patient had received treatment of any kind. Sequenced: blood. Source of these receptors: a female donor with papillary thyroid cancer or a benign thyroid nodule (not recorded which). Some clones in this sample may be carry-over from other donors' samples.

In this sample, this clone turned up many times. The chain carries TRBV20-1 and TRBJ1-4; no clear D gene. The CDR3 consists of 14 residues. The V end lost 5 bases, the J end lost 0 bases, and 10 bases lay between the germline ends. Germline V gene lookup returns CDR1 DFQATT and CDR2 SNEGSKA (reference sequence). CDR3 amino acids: CSAPNPSTNEKLFF. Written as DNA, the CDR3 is TGCAGTGCTCCAAACCCTTCAACTAATGAAAAACTGTTTTTT.

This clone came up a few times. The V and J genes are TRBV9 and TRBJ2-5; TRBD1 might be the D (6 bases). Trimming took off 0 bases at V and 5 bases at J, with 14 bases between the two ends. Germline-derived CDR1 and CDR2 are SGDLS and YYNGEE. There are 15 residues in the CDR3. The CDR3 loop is CASSVVGGGRETQYF. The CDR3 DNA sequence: TGTGCCAGCAGCGTAGTTGGTGGGGGCCGGGAGACCCAGTACTTC.

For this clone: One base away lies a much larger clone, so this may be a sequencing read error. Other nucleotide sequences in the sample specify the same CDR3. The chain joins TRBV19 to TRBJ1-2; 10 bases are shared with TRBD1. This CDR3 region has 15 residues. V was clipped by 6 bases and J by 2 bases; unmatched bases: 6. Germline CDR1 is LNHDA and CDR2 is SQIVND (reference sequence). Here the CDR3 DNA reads TGTGCCAGTAGCCCGACAGGGGGCGGAAACTATGGCTACACCTTC. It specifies CASSPTGGGNYGYTF.